This is a list of T cell receptor beta chains from one sample in a study of T cells after posttransplantation cyclophosphamide. Assay: immunoSEQ multiplex PCR; the TCRdb copy retains only in-frame clones and omits some. In the table there are 42,000 or so clones, 90% of which are singletons. The material sequenced was PBMCs, taken about 64 days after allogeneic stem cell transplant with posttransplant cyclophosphamide. Receptors were obtained from a male patient aged 55-69 years who received an allogeneic stem cell transplant from a related donor and was CMV-positive. Part of the T cells may come from the graft donor. Both conserved end residues are part of each CDR3. The order of the fields is D gene, clone size, J gene, V gene, CDR3 length, CDR3 DNA, CDR3 protein. The D gene is left open where the match is weak. Clone size, where shown, is once, few, many, or a class for clones that have expanded.

.	.	TRBJ1-5	TRBV5-8	19	TGTGCCAGCAGCCCCCGGAGTGGTGTTGTGGTACGTAGCAATCAGCCCCAGCATTTT	CASSPRSGVVVRSNQPQHF
.	.	TRBJ2-2	TRBV5-5	15	TGTGCCAGCAGCTTCCGAGGGCAGAACACCGGGGAGCTGTTTTTT	CASSFRGQNTGELFF
TRBD1	.	TRBJ1-1	TRBV19	13	TGTGCCAGTAGCGGCGACAGGGACACTGAAGCTTTCTTT	CASSGDRDTEAFF
.	.	TRBJ1-2	TRBV30	12	TGTGCCTGGAGTGTACAGGCGTATGGCTACACCTTC	CAWSVQAYGYTF
.	.	TRBJ1-2	TRBV19	15	TGTGCCAGTAGTATAGATCTCGGTCCAAACTATGGCTACACCTTC	CASSIDLGPNYGYTF
TRBD1	.	TRBJ1-4	TRBV7-9	14	TGTGCCAGCAGCTCTGGGACAGGGAACGAAAAACTGTTTTTT	CASSSGTGNEKLFF
.	once	TRBJ2-1	TRBV20-1	11	TGCAGTGCTGGCCCCTACAATGAGCAGTTCTTC	CSAGPYNEQFF
TRBD1	.	TRBJ2-7	TRBV4-1	15	TGCGCCAGCAGCGAAGGGACAGGCGGCTCCTACGAGCAGTACTTC	CASSEGTGGSYEQYF
TRBD1	.	TRBJ1-5	TRBV7-2	16	TGTGCCAGCAGCTTAGGGATAGGCAGGGGGGATCAGCCCCAGCATTTT	CASSLGIGRGDQPQHF
.	.	TRBJ1-1	TRBV7-8	13	TGTGCCAGCAGCGAAGGACAGTCTCTTGAAGCTTTCTTT	CASSEGQSLEAFF
.	.	TRBJ2-2	TRBV7-9	16	TGTGCCAGCAGCGTAACAGGGTTAAGGGACACCGGGGAGCTGTTTTTT	CASSVTGLRDTGELFF
TRBD1	few	TRBJ1-1	TRBV25-1	15	TGTGCCAGCAGTGCAACGGGACAGGGGAACACTGAAGCTTTCTTT	CASSATGQGNTEAFF
.	.	TRBJ2-3	TRBV5-1	13	TGCGCCAGCAGCTTGGCTATGGTAGATACGCAGTATTTT	CASSLAMVDTQYF
.	.	TRBJ2-3	TRBV27	15	TGTGCCAGCAGTCGAACGGGAAGGAGCACAGATACGCAGTATTTT	CASSRTGRSTDTQYF
.	.	TRBJ2-6	TRBV7-9	14	TGTGCCAGCAGCTTCCAGGCTGGGGCCAACGTCCTGACTTTC	CASSFQAGANVLTF
TRBD1	once	TRBJ1-4	TRBV5-4	16	TGTGCCAGCAGCGTGGCCGAGACAGGGCAACTGAGGAAACTGTTTTTT	CASSVAETGQLRKLFF
TRBD1	.	TRBJ1-1	TRBV5-1	15	TGCGCCAGCAGCCCTGACAGGGGACAGAACACTGAAGCTTTCTTT	CASSPDRGQNTEAFF
TRBD1	.	TRBJ1-6	TRBV30	15	TGTGCCTGGAGTGTGGACAGGGTGGGTAATTCACCCCTCCACTTT	CAWSVDRVGNSPLHF
.	.	TRBJ1-3	TRBV5-1	15	TGCGCCAGCAGCTTGGAGGGGGTTGTTGGAAACACCATATATTTT	CASSLEGVVGNTIYF
.	.	TRBJ2-5	TRBV6-5	12	TGTGCCAGCGGTCAGTATCAAGAGACCCAGTACTTC	CASGQYQETQYF
.	.	TRBJ1-3	TRBV2	14	TGTGCCAGCAGTGGAATCTACTCTGGAAACACCATATATTTT	CASSGIYSGNTIYF
TRBD1	.	TRBJ1-6	TRBV9	15	TGTGCCAGCAGCGGACGACAGGGTGGAGATTCACCCCTCCACTTT	CASSGRQGGDSPLHF
TRBD1	.	TRBJ2-5	TRBV5-1	14	TGCGCCAGCCAGACAGGGTCAGTCGAAGAGACCCAGTACTTC	CASQTGSVEETQYF
TRBD1	.	TRBJ1-5	TRBV2	15	TGTGCCAGCAGTGTAGGGACAGGGAGGAATCAGCCCCAGCATTTT	CASSVGTGRNQPQHF
.	.	TRBJ1-2	TRBV19	14	TGTGCCAGTAGAGAGGCGTTTCGCTACTATGGCTACACCTTC	CASREAFRYYGYTF
.	.	TRBJ2-1	TRBV6-6	13	TGTGCCAGCAGCCGGGATACGTCTTGGTCTCAGTTCTTC	CASSRDTSWSQFF
TRBD1	.	TRBJ2-7	TRBV27	13	TGTGCCAGCAGCCGTAGGGGGCCCTACGAGCAGTACTTC	CASSRRGPYEQYF
.	.	TRBJ1-1	TRBV2	13	TGTGCCAGCAGCGAATATGGGGGCGCTGAAGCTTTCTTT	CASSEYGGAEAFF
.	.	TRBJ1-5	TRBV28	13	TGTGCCAGCAGAAACAGGGTCAATCAGCCCCAGCATTTT	CASRNRVNQPQHF
.	few	TRBJ1-1	TRBV20-1	10	TGCAGTGCTTTGCAGGGGGAAGCTTTCTTT	CSALQGEAFF
.	.	TRBJ1-2	TRBV7-2	14	TGTGCCAGCAGCCAAGGGACTCTAAACTATGGCTACACCTTC	CASSQGTLNYGYTF
.	.	TRBJ1-1	TRBV28	12	TGTGCCAGCAGTCGGGAGTGGACTGAAGCTTTCTTT	CASSREWTEAFF
.	few	TRBJ2-3	TRBV6-9	15	TGTGCCAGCAGTTATGGGGCAGCTAGCACAGATACGCAGTATTTT	CASSYGAASTDTQYF
.	.	TRBJ1-1	TRBV5-1	13	TGCGCCGCCGCCGGGGGATCTGGTAATGAAGCTTTCTTT	CAAAGGSGNEAFF
TRBD1	.	TRBJ2-7	TRBV30	16	TGTGCCTGGAGTGTTCCCCGGGACAGGGCCTGGCACGAGCAGTACTTC	CAWSVPRDRAWHEQYF
.	.	TRBJ1-4	TRBV30	15	TGTGCCTGGAGCGACGGGGTTACAACTAATGAAAAACTGTTTTTT	CAWSDGVTTNEKLFF
.	.	TRBJ2-1	TRBV29-1	11	TGCAGCGTTGCGGAGGGAGCTGAGCAGTTCTTC	CSVAEGAEQFF
.	.	TRBJ2-3	TRBV1	14	TGCACCAGCAGCCAAGGAAGCAGCACAGATACGCAGTATTTT	CTSSQGSSTDTQYF
TRBD2	.	TRBJ2-5	TRBV11-2	15	TGTGCCAGCAGCTTGAGCGGGGGGCGACAAGAGACCCAGTACTTC	CASSLSGGRQETQYF
TRBD1	.	TRBJ2-6	TRBV2	17	TGTGCCAGCAGTGAAAGGGGACAGAGCTCTGGGGCCAACGTCCTGACTTTC	CASSERGQSSGANVLTF
TRBD1	.	TRBJ1-6	TRBV7-8	16	TGTGCCAGCAGCCTACAGACAGGGTCCTATAATTCACCCCTCCACTTT	CASSLQTGSYNSPLHF
.	.	TRBJ1-5	TRBV7-8	13	TGTGCCAGCAGCTTAGGAGGGATTAAGCCCCAGCATTTT	CASSLGGIKPQHF